Listed here are 24 T cell receptor beta chains from one sample, sequenced in a study of T cells after yellow fever vaccination. TCRdb used MiXCR to reprocess the 5' RACE reads, holding one entry per CDR3 protein. The table includes 300,000 to 350,000 distinct CDR3 sequences, 4% detected once. Sample: PBMCs, taken 5 days after the yellow fever booster vaccination. These receptors were collected from a man between 18 and 29 years old who received the YFV17D yellow fever vaccine.

This clonotype was recorded a few times. This chain uses TRBV6-5 with TRBJ1-6; 8 nucleotides match TRBD1. Germline V gene sequence: CDR1 MNHEY, CDR2 SVGAGI. The V gene end was trimmed by 6 bases and the J gene end by 14 bases; junction bases not matched to a gene: 12. This CDR3 has 14 residues. The CDR3 DNA follows: TGTGCCAGCAGGCCATGGGACAGGAGTGGAACCCTCCACTTT. Protein: CASRPWDRSGTLHF.

This clonotype was detected a few times. This chain links TRBV20-1 with TRBJ1-6; D unresolved. The CDR3 extends over 14 amino acids. Germline V gives CDR1 DFQATT, CDR2 SNEGSKA (reference sequence). Between the trimmed V and J ends, which lost 6 bases and 8 bases, there was a span of 17 bases. CDR3 DNA: TGCAGTGCCGGGAGTAGGACCTTAGATTCACCCCTCCACTTT. Translation gives CSAGSRTLDSPLHF.

This clonotype was counted ten times or more. The rearrangement links TRBV4-3 to TRBJ2-3; no clear D. Germline CDR1 reads LGHNA; CDR2 reads YSLEER. The CDR3 is made up of 14 amino acids. The V end lost 2 bases, the J end lost 2 bases, and 8 bases lay between the germline ends. The CDR3 coding sequence is TGCGCCAGCAGCCAAACTCGAGACACAGATACGCAGTATTTT. Translated, it gives CASSQTRDTDTQYF.

This chain uses TRBV6-4 with TRBJ2-1, with TRBD2 matching over 11 bases. V dropped 3 bases and J dropped 5; count of bases not matched to a gene: 15. Germline loops: CDR1 MRHNA, CDR2 SNTAGT. This CDR3 is 19 amino acids long. This CDR3 is CASSESLAGAGRRDNEQFF. CDR3 in DNA: TGTGCCAGCAGTGAGTCACTAGCGGGGGCCGGTAGAAGGGACAATGAGCAGTTCTTC.

This clonotype appeared a few times. V and J are TRBV9 and TRBJ2-2; D gene ambiguous. Germline V gene lookup returns CDR1 SGDLS and CDR2 YYNGEE. V lost 2 bases to trimming and J lost 5 bases, with 10 bases between them. The CDR3 loop spans 14 amino acids. In DNA, the CDR3 is TGTGCCAGCAGCGTCTATGGGGAAACCGGGGAGCTGTTTTTT. This encodes CASSVYGETGELFF.

This sequence joins TRBV12-3 or TRBV12-4 and TRBJ2-5, with TRBD2 identical over 9 bases. The CDR3 is 16 residues long. With 0 bases clipped from V and 5 bases from J, the junction kept 7 bases outside the gene matches. Here the CDR3 reads CASSLALRGGGETQYF. The CDR3 coding sequence is TGTGCCAGCAGTTTAGCTTTGCGGGGGGGCGGGGAGACCCAGTACTTC.

In its sample, this clonotype was seen a few times. The CDR3 DNA reads as TGTGCCAGCAGTTCTCCGGCAGGACCCGGCTACACCTTC. Residues: CASSSPAGPGYTF. The chain is built from TRBV6-2 or TRBV6-3 and TRBJ1-2; D remains unclear. This CDR3 has 13 residues. V lost 4 bases to trimming and J lost 8 bases, with 14 bases between them. Looked up from germline, CDR1 is MNHEY and CDR2 is SVGEGT.

The V gene is TRBV6-6, the J gene TRBJ1-1; 7 bases are shared with TRBD1. V was pared by 8 bases and J by 0 bases, with 6 bases of the junction left unmatched. CDR3 length: 14 residues. Germline-derived CDR1 and CDR2 are MNHNY and SVGAGI (reference sequence). CDR3 coding DNA: TGTGCCAGCGCATGGACAGGAATGAACACTGAAGCTTTCTTT. Translated: CASAWTGMNTEAFF.

This clonotype turned up a few times. The chain has TRBV6-2 or TRBV6-3 and TRBJ2-7, with 9 bases lining up with TRBD1. This CDR3 spans 14 amino acids. V gave up 6 bases and J gave up 5 bases; unmatched junction bases: 8. Germline V CDR1 and CDR2: MNHEY, SVGEGT. The CDR3 here is CASRQRDRENEQYF. DNA of the CDR3: TGTGCCAGCAGACAACGGGACAGGGAGAACGAGCAGTACTTC.

CDR3 sequence reads: CASSQDGQGATEAFF. CDR3 in DNA: TGTGCCAGCAGTCAAGACGGACAGGGTGCCACTGAAGCTTTCTTT. V and J are TRBV12-3 or TRBV12-4 and TRBJ1-1; 8 bases match TRBD1. CDR3 size: 15 residues. The V and J ends lost 5 bases and 4 bases, in that order; junction bases with no gene match: 9.

V gene TRBV18 combines with J gene TRBJ2-5, with no clear D. CDR1 and CDR2 from the germline V gene are KGHSH and LQKENI. Trimming removed 2 bases at V and 5 bases at J, with 9 bases between. This CDR3 region has 13 residues. The chain's CDR3 is CASSPTELETQYF. In nucleotides, the CDR3 is TGTGCCAGCTCACCAACGGAATTGGAGACCCAGTACTTC.

This clonotype has a handful of counts. V and J are TRBV5-5 and TRBJ1-1; 9 bases fit TRBD1. Trimming took 1 base from V and 3 from J; bases not matched to a gene: 10. This CDR3 comprises 17 residues. Germline V lookup: CDR1 SGHKS, CDR2 YYEKEE (reference sequence). CDR3 nucleotides: TGTGCCAGCAGCTTGTCGGGACAGGGAGTTGGATACACTGAAGCTTTCTTT. As protein: CASSLSGQGVGYTEAFF. Drawing the rest from reference TRBV5-5 and TRBJ1-1, the complete variable domain is DAGVTQSPTHLIKTRGQQVTLRCSPISGHKSVSWYQQVLGQGPQFIFQYYEKEERGRGNFPDRFSARQFPNYSSELNVNALLLGDSALYLCASSLSGQGVGYTEAFFGQGTRLTVV.

Many counts were recorded for this clonotype. CDR3 protein: CASSLKEAGGTDTQYF. The CDR3 bases are TGCGCCAGCAGCTTAAAAGAGGCGGGGGGCACAGATACGCAGTATTTT. The chain joins TRBV5-1 to TRBJ2-3; TRBD2 matches 7 bases. V shed 2 bases and J 1 base; nucleotides not matched to a gene: 7. Germline values: CDR1 SGHRS, CDR2 YFSETQ. This CDR3 region has 16 residues.

This clonotype was observed at least ten times. The J gene is TRBJ1-1, the V gene TRBV24-1, with D perhaps TRBD1 (5 bases). V was trimmed by 3 bases and J by 1 base, leaving 5 bases between them. Germline V gene data show CDR1 as KGHDR and CDR2 as SFDVKD. CDR3 length: 13 amino acids. CDR3 nucleotides: TGTGCCACCAGTGATACAGGGAACACTGAAGCTTTCTTT. Translating gives CATSDTGNTEAFF.

This clonotype was seen a handful of times. The CDR3 sequence: CSATYPAVGPEAFF. The CDR3 region has the DNA TGCAGTGCTACTTACCCGGCCGTGGGCCCTGAAGCTTTCTTT. V is TRBV20-1 and J is TRBJ1-1; D is unresolved. This CDR3 spans 14 amino acids. V lost 4 bases to trimming and J lost 6 bases, with 18 bases between them. Per the germline V gene, CDR1 is DFQATT and CDR2 is SNEGSKA (reference sequence).

At least ten counts were recorded for this clonotype. The gene calls are TRBV29-1 and TRBJ2-3; the D is unclear. CDR3 length equals 10 residues. From germline, CDR1 is SQVTM and CDR2 ANQGSEA. Trimming shortened V by 3 bases and J by 15 bases, and 13 bases separated the two germline ends. The CDR3 coding sequence is TGCAGCGTTGAGTTCCCGACCACTTATTTT. Translation: CSVEFPTTYF.

This clonotype was detected ten times or more. This chain joins TRBV5-6 and TRBJ1-2; 9 bases line up with TRBD1. The CDR3 spans 16 residues. Germline assignment: CDR1 SGHDT and CDR2 YYEEEE. V lost 4 bases and J lost 4; bases outside the gene matches: 11. Here the CDR3 reads CASSLRTGETGYGYTF. The DNA of the CDR3 is TGTGCCAGCAGCCTACGGACAGGGGAGACCGGCTATGGCTACACCTTC.

Note on this clonotype: Mismatch with germline at one junction end may stem from a read error. The chain joins TRBV7-8 to TRBJ1-1; 8 bases are shared with TRBD1. Germline V gives CDR1 SGHVS, CDR2 FQNEAQ. The CDR3 extends over 18 amino acids. CDR3 residues: CASSLATGAKWVNTDAFF. The CDR3 DNA follows: TGTGCCAGCAGCTTAGCGACAGGGGCCAAGTGGGTGAACACTGATGCTTTCTTT.

The rearrangement joins TRBV19 to TRBJ2-1; TRBD2 might be the D (5 bases). Trimming shortened V by 9 bases and J by 6 bases, and 12 bases separated the two germline ends. The germline V gene has CDR1 LNHDA and CDR2 SQIVND (reference sequence). This CDR3 contains 12 residues. CDR3 in amino acids: CASGRALNEQFF. CDR3 DNA sequence: TGTGCCAGCGGGCGGGCCCTCAATGAGCAGTTCTTC.

The chain couples TRBV12-3 or TRBV12-4 to TRBJ1-2; D is unresolved. V was cut by 1 base and J by 0 bases, with 15 bases left in between. This CDR3 contains 17 residues. CDR3 coding DNA: TGTGCCAGCAGTTTAGGTCCAGTCCCTTCAGCTAACTATGGCTACACCTTC. Its protein is CASSLGPVPSANYGYTF.

This clonotype appeared many times. The genes are TRBV5-1 and TRBJ1-5; 7 nucleotides match TRBD1. The CDR3 runs 13 residues. Germline CDR1 and CDR2: SGHRS and YFSETQ. The V segment lost 3 bases and the J segment 5 bases; nucleotides outside the gene matches: 2. The DNA for the CDR3 is TGCGCCAGCAGCTGGGACAGAGATCAGCCCCAGCATTTT. Encoded protein: CASSWDRDQPQHF.

In this sample, this clonotype turned up a few times. V gene TRBV6-1 combines with J gene TRBJ2-2, with D hard to call. This CDR3 contains 15 residues. V was clipped by 2 bases and J by 2 bases, with 9 bases between them. The germline CDR1 and CDR2 sequences are MNHNS and SASEGT. CDR3 in amino acids: CASSEIIGNTGELFF. The DNA for the CDR3 is TGTGCCAGCAGTGAAATAATTGGTAACACCGGGGAGCTGTTTTTT.

This clonotype was seen many times. V is TRBV18 and J is TRBJ1-6, with 11 positions matching TRBD1. The germline CDR1 and CDR2 sequences are KGHSH and LQKENI. The CDR3 contains 15 residues. J gave up 10 bases and V 6 bases, and 8 bases lay outside the gene matches. The CDR3 sequence is CASSSRTGGGSPLHF. In DNA, the CDR3 is TGTGCCAGCTCTTCGAGGACAGGGGGCGGGTCACCCCTCCACTTT.

In its sample, this clonotype was seen many times. This chain connects TRBV6-5 to TRBJ2-1, with D hard to call. CDR1 and CDR2 (germline): MNHEY, SVGAGI. CDR3 length: 13 residues. With 2 bases removed from V and 6 bases from J, the gap between germline ends came to 8 bases. CDR3 DNA sequence: TGTGCCAGCAGTTACGACCAGATCAATGAGCAGTTCTTC. This encodes CASSYDQINEQFF.